Sequencing of this T cell receptor (beta chain) was carried out in a study of PD-1 blockade in classical Hodgkin lymphoma. The CDR3 covers 14 residues. Trimming took 0 bases from V and 11 from J; bases not matched to a gene: 10. The germline V gene encodes CDR1 GTSNPN and CDR2 SVGIG (reference sequence). About this clone: The antigen is unknown.

Broader study findings: When set against healthy donors, newly diagnosed patients were reported to show lower baseline TCR diversity. Initiation of nivolumab under 1 year after ASCT led to exclusion of patients. Causes of the repertoire differences remain undefined, possibly disease activity or prior therapy. Complete responders entered with baseline diversity on par with newly diagnosed patients, the results showed.

Noted time point: cycle 4 day 1 (C4D1), after more than five weeks of nivolumab. Brentuximab vedotin exposure varied among the patients, all of whom had relapsed after autologous stem cell transplantation. The assay was immunoSEQ multiplex PCR, and TCRdb's table has in-frame clones only and misses some. The sample has roughly 94,000 clones, 93% seen once; the top ten hold roughly 2%. The chain is built from TRBV30 and TRBJ1-1; 9 nucleotides line up with TRBD1. This TCR was sampled from a human donor with classical Hodgkin lymphoma. Material: peripheral blood mononuclear cells (PBMCs), obtained before the fourth cycle of nivolumab. This chain's CDR3 is CAWSVQGTGTAAFF. CDR3 in DNA: TGTGCCTGGAGTGTACAAGGGACAGGGACCGCGGCTTTCTTT. Together with reference TRBV30 and TRBJ1-1, the CDR3 gives the full variable domain: SQTIHQWPATLVQPVGSPLSLECTVEGTSNPNLYWYRQAAGRGLQLLFYSVGIGQISSEVPQNLSASRPQDRQFILSSKKLLLSDSGFYLCAWSVQGTGTAAFFGQGTRLTVV.